The clone carrying this TCR beta chain was picked up a small number of times. Antigen specificity is unknown. Time point defined: persistent/refractory GD, antithyroid drugs over 5 years with positive TRAb. From RNA extracted from PBMCs, the TCR library was made. Investigators report Graves' disease was diagnosed under American Thyroid Association guidelines. Building of the TCR beta libraries involved iRepertoire HTBI primers and Arm-PCR of CDR3 regions. Original processing methods: Across the samples, identification revealed roughly 56 TRBV and roughly 13 TRBJ segments. TCRdb reprocessed the multiplex PCR reads with MiXCR, giving one entry per CDR3 protein. TCRdb's processing, not the study's, gives the V and J calls here. The sample yields under 500,000 distinct CDR3 sequences, about a fifth seen once. The source of the sample is a study of regulatory T cells in long-lasting Graves disease. The study's findings and limits: Analyses excluded thyroid tissue, covering peripheral blood alone.

CDR3 size: 13 residues. Per germline, CDR1 MNHEY and CDR2 SVGAGI. V trimming: 0 bases; J trimming: 6 bases; junction bases outside the gene matches: 2. Here the sequenced sample was peripheral blood mononuclear cells (PBMCs), taken when the disease was refractory, from a patient treated with antithyroid drugs. This receptor was identified in a female donor with Graves disease. The chain joins TRBV6-5 to TRBJ2-7; 7 nucleotides agree with TRBD1. The CDR3 DNA follows: TGTGCCAGCAGTTACTCGTCAGGGGGCGAGCAGTACTTC. Its translation: CASSYSSGGEQYF.